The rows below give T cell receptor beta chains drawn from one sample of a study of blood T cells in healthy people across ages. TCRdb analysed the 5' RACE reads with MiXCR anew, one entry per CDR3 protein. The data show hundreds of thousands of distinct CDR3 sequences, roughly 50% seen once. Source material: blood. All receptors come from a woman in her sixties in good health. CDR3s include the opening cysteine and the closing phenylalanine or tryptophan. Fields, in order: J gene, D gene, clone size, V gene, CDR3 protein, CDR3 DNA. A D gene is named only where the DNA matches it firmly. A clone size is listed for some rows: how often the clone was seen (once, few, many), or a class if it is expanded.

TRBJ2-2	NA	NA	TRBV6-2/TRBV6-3	CASSTRSGVDTGELFF	TGTGCCAGCAGCACCCGGAGCGGAGTCGACACCGGGGAGCTGTTTTTT
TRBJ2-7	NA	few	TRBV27	CASTPGAGVYEQYF	TGTGCCAGCACTCCGGGAGCAGGGGTCTACGAGCAGTACTTC
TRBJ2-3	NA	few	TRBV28	CASSLGRRGTDTQYF	TGTGCCAGCAGTTTGGGCCGACGCGGCACAGATACGCAGTATTTT
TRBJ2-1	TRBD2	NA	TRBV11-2	CASSLMASPRGEFF	TGTGCCAGCAGCTTAATGGCTAGCCCACGGGGGGAGTTCTTC
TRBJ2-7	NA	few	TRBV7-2	CASSLDNLYYEQYF	TGTGCCAGCAGCTTAGACAACTTGTACTACGAGCAGTACTTC
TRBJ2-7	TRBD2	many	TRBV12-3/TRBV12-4	CASSWEGPSYEQYF	TGTGCCAGCAGTTGGGAGGGCCCCTCCTACGAGCAGTACTTC
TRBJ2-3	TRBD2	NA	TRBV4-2	CASSQDMLAGLTDTQYF	TGTGCCAGCAGCCAAGATATGCTAGCGGGACTCACAGATACGCAGTATTTT
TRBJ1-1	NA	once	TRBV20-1	CSAREGIEAFF	TGCAGTGCTAGAGAGGGGATTGAAGCTTTCTTT
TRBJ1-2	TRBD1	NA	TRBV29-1	CSVERQGFGYGYTF	TGCAGCGTTGAACGACAGGGATTCGGCTATGGCTACACCTTC
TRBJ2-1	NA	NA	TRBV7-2	CASILRGGGGEQFF	TGTGCCAGCATTCTTAGGGGGGGTGGGGGTGAGCAGTTCTTC
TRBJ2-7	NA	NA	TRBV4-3	CASSQDWVRPSSYEQYF	TGCGCCAGCAGCCAAGATTGGGTGCGACCGAGCTCCTACGAGCAGTACTTC
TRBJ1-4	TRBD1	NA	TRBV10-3	CATRPGQSNEKLFF	TGTGCCACTCGTCCGGGACAGAGTAATGAAAAACTGTTTTTT
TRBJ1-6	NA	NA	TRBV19	CASKGSDNSPLHF	TGTGCCAGTAAGGGCTCCGATAATTCACCCCTCCACTTT
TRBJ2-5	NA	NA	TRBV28	CASSSTFEGAETQYF	TGTGCCAGCAGTTCTACTTTCGAGGGCGCGGAGACCCAGTACTTC
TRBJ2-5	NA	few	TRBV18	CASSRPVRETQYF	TGTGCCAGCTCAAGACCGGTTCGGGAGACCCAGTACTTC
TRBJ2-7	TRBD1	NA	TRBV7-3	CASSLSGGPYNEQYF	TGTGCCAGCAGCCTATCAGGGGGACCCTACAATGAGCAGTACTTC
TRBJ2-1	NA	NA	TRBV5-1	CASSEGLSNEQFF	TGCGCCAGCAGCGAGGGGTTATCGAATGAGCAGTTCTTC
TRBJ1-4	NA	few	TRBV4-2	CASSSRGGGNEKLFF	TGTGCCAGCAGCTCCCGGGGTGGGGGTAATGAAAAACTGTTTTTT
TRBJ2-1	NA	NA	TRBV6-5	CASSSGREQFF	TGTGCCAGCAGTTCGGGACGGGAGCAGTTCTTC
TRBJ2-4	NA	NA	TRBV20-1	CSANGREKDIQYF	TGCAGTGCCAACGGACGGGAGAAGGACATTCAGTACTTC
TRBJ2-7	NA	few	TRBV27	CASSLGDFGEQYF	TGTGCCAGCAGTTTAGGTGACTTTGGCGAGCAGTACTTC
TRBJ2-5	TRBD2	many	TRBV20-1	CSASLPTSGATQYF	TGCAGTGCTAGCCTTCCGACTAGCGGCGCGACCCAGTACTTC
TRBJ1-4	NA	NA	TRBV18	CASSPQKDGEKLFF	TGTGCCAGCTCACCACAGAAGGACGGTGAAAAACTGTTTTTT
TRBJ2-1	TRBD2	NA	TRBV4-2	CASSQAGRALYNEQFF	TGTGCCAGCAGCCAAGCCGGGAGGGCCCTCTACAATGAGCAGTTCTTC
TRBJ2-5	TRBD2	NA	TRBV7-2	CASNFGLAGGPNEQYF	TGTGCCAGCAACTTCGGACTAGCGGGAGGGCCCAATGAGCAGTACTTC
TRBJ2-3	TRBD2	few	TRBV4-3	CASRSGGSTDTQYF	TGCGCCAGCAGATCGGGAGGGTCCACAGATACGCAGTATTTT
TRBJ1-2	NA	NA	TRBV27	CASTGVGNYGYTF	TGTGCCAGCACAGGGGTAGGAAACTATGGCTACACCTTC
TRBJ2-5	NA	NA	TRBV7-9	CASSTWTVQETQYF	TGTGCCAGCAGCACCTGGACAGTGCAAGAGACCCAGTACTTC
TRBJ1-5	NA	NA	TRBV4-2	CASTQTYMQRQPQHF	TGTGCCAGCACCCAGACCTACATGCAACGGCAGCCCCAGCATTTT
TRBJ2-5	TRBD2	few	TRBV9	CASSRGTSGEETQYF	TGTGCCAGCTCCCGTGGGACTAGCGGGGAGGAGACCCAGTACTTC